A single sample gave rise to the 20 T cell receptor beta chains below, sequenced in a study of long-term antiretroviral therapy in people with HIV. The libraries were made with immunoSEQ v3.0 at survey level. TCRdb's copy holds only in-frame clones and misses some; the assay was immunoSEQ multiplex PCR. This table holds some 20,000 clones, about 78% found once. The sequences come from unsorted PBMCs, collected 2.9 years after starting antiretroviral therapy. The receptors shown here come from a woman in her 30s with HIV.

V gene TRBV7-9 combines with J gene TRBJ2-5; D not certain. V was shortened by 5 bases and J by 2 bases, with 12 bases between the two germline ends. CDR3 length equals 14 residues. The germline V gene encodes CDR1 SEHNR and CDR2 FQNEAQ (reference sequence). The CDR3 nucleotides read TGTGCCAGCAGCCCCCCGGGCTATCAAGAGACCCAGTACTTC. Encoded protein: CASSPPGYQETQYF.

V gene TRBV6-6 combines with J gene TRBJ1-2, with TRBD1 as a possible D gene (5 bases). Germline lookup yields CDR1 MNHNY and CDR2 SVGAGI (reference sequence). The CDR3 spans 15 residues. Trimming cost V 4 bases and J 6 bases, with 18 bases left between them. The DNA for the CDR3 is TGTGCCAGCAGTTCTCGGGACGCACCTCGGAATGGCTACACCTTC. Translated: CASSSRDAPRNGYTF.

This clone has just a few counts. The chain is built from TRBV27 and TRBJ2-2, with D possibly being TRBD1 or TRBD2 (5 bases each). The CDR3 runs to 12 residues. The V gene's germline CDR1 is MNHEY and CDR2 SMNVEV (reference sequence). With 6 bases removed from V and 5 bases from J, the gap between germline ends came to 7 bases. The CDR3 region has the DNA TGTGCCAGCAGCGGGGCAACCGGGGAGCTGTTTTTT. Translation gives CASSGATGELFF.

The chain is built from TRBV27 and TRBJ1-5; no definite D call. In germline, CDR1 is MNHEY, CDR2 SMNVEV (reference sequence). Trimming removed 3 bases at V and 7 bases at J, with 7 bases between. The CDR3 consists of 12 residues. CDR3 DNA sequence: TGTGCCAGCAGTTTTATTGACCAGCCCCAGCATTTT. Amino acids: CASSFIDQPQHF.

The chain recombines TRBV6-1 with TRBJ2-7; 15 positions match TRBD2. Trimming at V came to 4 bases and at J to 3 bases, leaving 1 base not matched to a gene. The CDR3 is 15 residues long. Looked up from germline, CDR1 is MNHNS and CDR2 is SASEGT. The CDR3, as DNA: TGTGCCAGCAGTGTGGGACTAGCGGGGGGCTACGAGCAGTACGTC. Protein: CASSVGLAGGYEQYV.

This clone showed up just a few times. V usage is TRBV2 and J usage is TRBJ1-5; no reliable D call. Germline lookup yields CDR1 SNHLY and CDR2 FYNNEI. The CDR3 consists of 13 residues. V was shortened by 8 bases and J by 0 bases, with 8 bases between the two germline ends. CDR3 DNA: TGTGCCAGCTGCTCCGGTAGCAATCAGCCCCAGCATTTT. Translation: CASCSGSNQPQHF.

The chain links TRBV9 to TRBJ1-2; no clear D. Germline values: CDR1 SGDLS, CDR2 YYNGEE. V gave up 0 bases and J gave up 5 bases, with 11 bases separating them. The length of the CDR3 is 14 residues. CDR3 protein: CASSVAIGPYGYTF. The CDR3 coding sequence is TGTGCCAGCAGCGTAGCAATAGGTCCTTATGGCTACACCTTC.

This chain links TRBV7-7 with TRBJ2-2; D ambiguous. The CDR3 is 15 amino acids. Trimming took 3 bases from V and 6 from J, leaving 14 bases between them. Per the germline V gene, CDR1 is SSHAT and CDR2 is FNYEAQ (reference sequence). The CDR3 is CASSFGPPRSGELFF. The CDR3 nucleotides read TGTGCCAGCAGCTTCGGGCCGCCGAGATCCGGGGAGCTGTTTTTT.

V gene TRBV9 combines with J gene TRBJ2-1; D call uncertain. Germline CDR1 reads SGDLS; CDR2 reads YYNGEE. V lost 0 bases to trimming and J lost 4 bases, with 8 bases between them. The CDR3 contains 14 residues. The CDR3 region is CASSVEQIYNEQFF. The DNA of the CDR3 is TGTGCCAGCAGCGTAGAACAGATATACAATGAGCAGTTCTTC.

The chain combines TRBV2 with TRBJ2-7, with TRBD1 matching 11 bases. Germline V gene data show CDR1 as SNHLY and CDR2 as FYNNEI. CDR3 length: 15 residues. V shed 6 bases and J 5 bases; nucleotides not matched to a gene: 9. DNA for the CDR3: TGTGCCAGCAGAACGTCCGGGACAGGGGGACACGAGCAGTACTTC. It is translated as CASRTSGTGGHEQYF.

The chain joins TRBV5-4 to TRBJ1-5; D is unresolved. V lost 2 bases and J 9 bases, leaving 15 bases between the germline ends. This CDR3 has 14 amino acids. Germline V CDR1 and CDR2: SGHNT, YYREEE (reference sequence). The CDR3 here is CASSFPAANGPQHF. CDR3 bases: TGTGCCAGCAGCTTCCCTGCCGCGAATGGGCCCCAGCATTTT.

This clone was detected only once. The V gene is TRBV2, the J gene TRBJ1-1; D unclear. The V gene lost 4 bases and the J gene lost 0 bases, with 9 bases spanning the gap. From germline, CDR1 is SNHLY and CDR2 FYNNEI. The CDR3 loop spans 14 amino acids. This CDR3 is CASSARLLNTEAFF. CDR3 bases: TGTGCCAGCAGTGCCAGGCTACTGAACACTGAAGCTTTCTTT.

The chain links TRBV19 to TRBJ1-6; weak D call: TRBD1 (6 bases). Germline loops: CDR1 LNHDA, CDR2 SQIVND (reference sequence). The CDR3 extends over 13 amino acids. V was clipped by 3 bases and J by 10 bases, with 10 bases between them. CDR3 nucleotide sequence: TGTGCCAGTAGTATTGGAGGGGGATCACCCCTCCACTTT. This encodes CASSIGGGSPLHF.

The chain is built from TRBV11-2 and TRBJ1-2; D unclear. CDR3 length: 13 amino acids. The germline V gene has CDR1 SGHAT and CDR2 FQNNGV. Trimming stripped 1 base from V and 8 bases from J, with 11 bases between. CDR3 nucleotide sequence: TGTGCCAGCAGCTTAGGACTGGTGCGGGGCTACACCTTC. It is translated as CASSLGLVRGYTF. The full variable domain, in which reference TRBV11-2 and TRBJ1-2 provide the parts outside the CDR3, is EAGVAQSPRYKIIEKRQSVAFWCNPISGHATLYWYQQILGQGPKLLIQFQNNGVVDDSQLPKDRFSAERLKGVDSTLKIQPAKLEDSAVYLCASSLGLVRGYTFGSGTRLTVV.

The J gene is TRBJ2-3, the V gene TRBV7-9; no firm D call. The germline V gene has CDR1 SEHNR and CDR2 FQNEAQ (reference sequence). The CDR3 has 11 residues. V lost 4 bases and J 6 bases, leaving 5 bases between the germline ends. CDR3 residues: CASSSEDTQYF. The CDR3 DNA is TGTGCCAGCAGCTCCGAGGATACGCAGTATTTT.

By sample fraction, this clone is medium-sized. The chain employs TRBV11-2 and TRBJ1-2, with no clear D. The V gene's germline CDR1 is SGHAT and CDR2 FQNNGV. The CDR3 length is 17 residues. Trimming took 1 base from V and 2 from J, leaving 17 bases between them. CDR3 residues: CASSLGIFDPTNYGYTF. As DNA, the CDR3 is TGTGCCAGCAGCTTAGGAATTTTTGACCCAACGAACTATGGCTACACCTTC.

This clone was recorded once. The V call is TRBV7-8, the J call TRBJ2-1; tentative D call: TRBD2 (5 bases). V was clipped by 1 base and J by 9 bases, with 22 bases between them. This CDR3 contains 17 residues. Per the germline V gene, CDR1 is SGHVS and CDR2 is FQNEAQ. The CDR3: CASSLDLAARGWGEQFF. CDR3 DNA sequence: TGTGCCAGCAGCTTAGATTTGGCGGCTAGAGGGTGGGGTGAGCAGTTCTTC.

This sequence joins TRBV2 and TRBJ1-2, with a possible D match to TRBD1 (6 bases). V was clipped by 9 bases and J by 3 bases, with 14 bases between them. This CDR3 has 13 residues. CDR1 is SNHLY, CDR2 FYNNEI, per germline. In nucleotides, the CDR3 is TGTGCCAGTATAACAGGGTTTTACTATGGCTACACCTTC. It yields the protein CASITGFYYGYTF.

V and J are TRBV2 and TRBJ2-1, with D unclear. This CDR3 region has 14 residues. From germline, CDR1 is SNHLY and CDR2 FYNNEI. The V gene lost 6 bases and the J gene lost 7 bases, with 16 bases spanning the gap. The CDR3 region has the DNA TGTGCCAGCAGGATAGATACCTATGGGAATGAGCAGTTCTTC. Residues: CASRIDTYGNEQFF.

The CDR3 DNA reads as TGTGCCAGCAAGGTTGCAGGATCTGGAAACACCATATATTTT. Its translation: CASKVAGSGNTIYF. The chain employs TRBV11-2 and TRBJ1-3, with no clear D. Germline V gene sequence: CDR1 SGHAT, CDR2 FQNNGV. The CDR3 contains 14 residues. Between the trimmed V and J ends, which lost 7 bases and 1 base, there was a span of 11 bases.